The next 8 T cell receptor beta chains were all read from a single sample in a study of T cell responses to AZD1222 COVID-19 vaccine. Data came from immunoSEQ multiplex PCR; TCRdb stores just in-frame clones and leaves some out. The profile shows around 100,000 clones, more than 90% of them singletons. Sequences were derived from peripheral blood, sampled on day 0 of AZD1222 vaccination. The receptors shown here come from an adult in good health.

The chain is built from TRBV2 and TRBJ1-2; D not certain. Trimming shortened V by 6 bases and J by 8 bases, and 16 bases separated the two germline ends. The length of the CDR3 is 13 residues. Germline V gene sequence: CDR1 SNHLY, CDR2 FYNNEI. The CDR3 coding sequence is TGTGCCAGCAGCGACCGACGCGAAGGAGGCTACACCTTC. Protein product: CASSDRREGGYTF.

This chain connects TRBV5-5 to TRBJ1-6; D ambiguous. CDR3 length: 16 amino acids. The germline V gene has CDR1 SGHKS and CDR2 YYEKEE (reference sequence). V dropped 0 bases and J dropped 0 bases, with 7 bases sitting between them. The CDR3 is CASSLATNSYNSPLHF. The DNA of the CDR3 is TGTGCCAGCAGCTTGGCCACGAACTCCTATAATTCACCCCTCCACTTT.

This chain uses TRBV7-9 with TRBJ1-1; no definite D call. Germline CDR1 reads SEHNR; CDR2 reads FQNEAQ (reference sequence). Trimming removed 3 bases from V and 10 bases from J, with 9 bases in between. The length of the CDR3 is 11 residues. The CDR3 sequence: CASSFDRVAFF. The CDR3 DNA is TGTGCCAGCAGCTTCGATCGGGTAGCTTTCTTT. Drawing the rest from reference TRBV7-9 and TRBJ1-1, the complete variable domain is DTGVSQNPRHKITKRGQNVTFRCDPISEHNRLYWYRQTLGQGPEFLTYFQNEAQLEKSRLLSDRFSAERPKGSFSTLEIQRTEQGDSAMYLCASSFDRVAFFGQGTRLTVV.

This rearrangement joins TRBV18 to TRBJ1-1; D possibly corresponds to TRBD1 (6 bases). The CDR3 is made up of 14 amino acids. V gave up 3 bases and J gave up 3 bases, with 11 bases separating them. Germline CDR1 and CDR2: KGHSH and LQKENI. In DNA, the CDR3 is TGTGCCAGCTCACCCAGGGGATGGGACACTGAAGCTTTCTTT. Residues: CASSPRGWDTEAFF.

The J gene is TRBJ2-7, the V gene TRBV4-1; weak D call: TRBD2 (6 bases). CDR3 length: 14 residues. V was trimmed by 3 bases and J by 6 bases, leaving 15 bases between them. The germline V gene has CDR1 MGHRA and CDR2 YSYEKL. CDR3 in DNA: TGCGCCAGCAGCCACCTAAACGACGGGAGCGAGCAGTACTTC. The encoded protein is CASSHLNDGSEQYF.

This chain connects TRBV14 to TRBJ1-6; D remains unclear. CDR3 length: 13 amino acids. V was cut by 3 bases and J by 7 bases, with 7 bases left in between. Germline V gives CDR1 SGHDN, CDR2 FVKESK. In DNA, the CDR3 is TGTGCCAGCAGCCATACCATGAATTCACCCCTCCACTTT. It translates to CASSHTMNSPLHF.

V is TRBV12-3 or TRBV12-4 and J is TRBJ1-1; no clear D gene. V was clipped by 6 bases and J by 2 bases, with 7 bases between them. The CDR3 has 12 amino acids. The CDR3 reads CASSQDNTEAFF. The CDR3 nucleotides read TGTGCCAGCAGCCAGGACAACACTGAAGCTTTCTTT.

The chain has TRBV13 and TRBJ2-7; TRBD2 matches 11 bases. The CDR3 has 19 amino acids. Germline loops: CDR1 PRHDT, CDR2 FYEKMQ (reference sequence). V shed 5 bases, J shed 0 bases, and the junction held 15 bases outside the gene matches. The CDR3 spells CASSPSGAEGTSGSYEQYF. The DNA of the CDR3 is TGTGCCAGCAGCCCGAGCGGGGCGGAGGGGACTAGCGGCTCCTACGAGCAGTACTTC.